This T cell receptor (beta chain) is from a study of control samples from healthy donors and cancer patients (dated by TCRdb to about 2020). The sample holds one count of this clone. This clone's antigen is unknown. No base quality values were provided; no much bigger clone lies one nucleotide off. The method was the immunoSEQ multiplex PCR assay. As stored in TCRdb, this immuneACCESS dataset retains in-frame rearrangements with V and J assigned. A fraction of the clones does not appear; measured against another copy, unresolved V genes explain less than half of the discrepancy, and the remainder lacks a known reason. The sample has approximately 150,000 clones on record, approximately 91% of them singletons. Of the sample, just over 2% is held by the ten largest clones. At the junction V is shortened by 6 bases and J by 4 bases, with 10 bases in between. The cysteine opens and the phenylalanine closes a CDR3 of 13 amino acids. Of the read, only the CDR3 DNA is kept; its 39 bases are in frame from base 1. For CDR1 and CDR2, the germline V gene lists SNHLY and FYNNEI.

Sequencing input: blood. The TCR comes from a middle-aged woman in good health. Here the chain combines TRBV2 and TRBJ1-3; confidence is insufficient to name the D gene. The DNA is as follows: TGTGCCAGCAGCCCCTCGGGGGGAAACACCATATATTTT. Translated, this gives CASSPSGGNTIYF.